This T cell receptor (beta chain) is drawn from a study of shared clonotypes between healthy human individuals. Sequencing was performed with immunoSEQ multiplex PCR; in TCRdb, only in-frame clones are kept and a portion is missing. The sample consists of some 680,000 clones, about 80% of them appearing once. V lost 3 bases and J lost 7; bases outside the gene matches: 6. This CDR3 contains 15 residues. CDR1 MGHRA and CDR2 YSYEKL come from the germline V gene. The TCR originated in a woman in her 30s in good health. The chain carries TRBV4-1 and TRBJ2-1; 10 bases line up with TRBD2. The sample was memory CD4+ T cells sorted from blood. Subset given: CD45RA-negative fraction. The CDR3 DNA sequence: TGCGCCAGCAGCCAGCTAGCGGGAGAAAGTAATGAGCAGTTCTTC. This sequence encodes CASSQLAGESNEQFF.